One and the same sample provided the 11 T cell receptor beta chains below, sequenced in a study of blood T cell repertoires in COVID-19. This table comes from immunoSEQ multiplex PCR, and its TCRdb copy is limited to in-frame clones, with some not included. The table has some 240,000 clones, 82% seen once. The specimen sequenced was peripheral blood. These receptors were collected from a woman aged 60 to 75 with active or convalescent COVID-19.

The rearrangement links TRBV6-2 or TRBV6-3 to TRBJ1-2, with D perhaps matching TRBD1 (5 bases). The CDR3 totals 13 residues. Looked up from germline, CDR1 is MNHEY and CDR2 is SVGEGT. V lost 2 bases, J lost 8 bases, and 12 bases lay in between. The DNA for the CDR3 is TGTGCCAGCAGTTACGGGCCGGGGGTCGGCTACACCTTC. Translation gives CASSYGPGVGYTF.

The rearrangement links TRBV28 to TRBJ2-1; TRBD2 aligns across 13 bases. The CDR3 sequence is 15 residues long. Germline assignment: CDR1 MDHEN and CDR2 SYDVKM. V lost 6 bases to trimming and J lost 7 bases; unmatched junction nucleotides: 6. The CDR3 DNA reads TGTGCCAGCAGGCCACTAGCGGGGGGGCTTAATGAGCAGTTCTTC. This gives the protein CASRPLAGGLNEQFF.

The chain couples TRBV4-3 to TRBJ1-2; 8 bases line up with TRBD1. J was trimmed by 5 bases and V by 0 bases; bases with no gene match: 5. CDR1 is LGHNA, CDR2 YSLEER, per germline. The CDR3 consists of 15 residues. CDR3 loop: CASSQDRQGAYGYTF. The CDR3 DNA reads TGCGCCAGCAGCCAAGATAGGCAGGGGGCATATGGCTACACCTTC.

The rearrangement uses TRBV4-2 and TRBJ2-5; D is perhaps TRBD2 (5 bases). CDR1 and CDR2 from the germline V gene are LGHNA and YNFKEQ. V lost 4 bases to trimming and J lost 4 bases, with 16 bases between them. The length of the CDR3 is 15 residues. In DNA, the CDR3 is TGTGCCAGCAGCCGCGGAACGGGAAACCTAGAGACCCAGTACTTC. As protein: CASSRGTGNLETQYF.

The chain uses TRBV19 and TRBJ1-3, with D possibly matching TRBD1 (6 bases). Trimming removed 5 bases at V and 0 bases at J, with 17 bases between. CDR1 is LNHDA and CDR2 is SQIVND in the germline V gene (reference sequence). The CDR3 consists of 17 residues. CDR3 nucleotides: TGTGCCAGTAGTCCCCGGGACACCCTTGTCTCTGGAAACACCATATATTTT. This codes for CASSPRDTLVSGNTIYF.

This chain joins TRBV7-2 and TRBJ1-2; a possible D gene is TRBD1 (5 bases). Trimming cost V 5 bases and J 2 bases, with 21 bases left between them. Germline CDR1 is SGHTA and CDR2 is FQGNSA. The length of the CDR3 is 17 residues. The CDR3 nucleotides read TGTGCCAGCAGCCACGAAGCAGGGTTATTAAGGAACTATGGCTACACCTTC. Its protein is CASSHEAGLLRNYGYTF.

The genes are TRBV7-8 and TRBJ2-3; 7 nucleotides align to TRBD2. The V and J ends lost 5 bases and 0 bases, in that order; junction bases with no gene match: 8. CDR1 and CDR2 from the germline V gene are SGHVS and FQNEAQ. The CDR3 runs 16 residues. CDR3 nucleotide sequence: TGTGCCAGCAGCCTGCGAGCGGGGTCAAGCACAGATACGCAGTATTTT. Translating gives CASSLRAGSSTDTQYF.

This sequence joins TRBV19 and TRBJ2-7; maybe TRBD2 (6 bases). Germline CDR1 LNHDA, CDR2 SQIVND (reference sequence). CDR3 length equals 16 residues. The germline V and J ends were trimmed by 5 bases and 1 base, with 18 bases remaining between them. Here the CDR3 reads CASSSSGSAGSYEQYF. Written as DNA, the CDR3 is TGTGCCAGTAGTTCCTCAGGGAGTGCGGGGTCCTACGAGCAGTACTTC.

The V call is TRBV18, the J call TRBJ2-1; maybe TRBD1 (6 bases). The CDR3 spans 14 residues. The V gene lost 1 base and the J gene lost 3 bases, with 7 bases spanning the gap. In germline, CDR1 is KGHSH, CDR2 LQKENI. CDR3 in DNA: TGTGCCAGCTCACCACGGACAGACTACAATGAGCAGTTCTTC. This gives the protein CASSPRTDYNEQFF.

The V gene is TRBV6-6, the J gene TRBJ1-1; D not certain. Germline-derived CDR1 and CDR2 are MNHNY and SVGAGI (reference sequence). Trimming removed 8 bases at V and 1 base at J, with 14 bases between. The CDR3 runs to 14 residues. As DNA, the CDR3 is TGTGCCAGCGGCGCCGTCGACAAGAACACTGAAGCTTTCTTT. As protein: CASGAVDKNTEAFF.

This sequence joins TRBV6-5 and TRBJ1-1, with 8 nucleotides matching TRBD1. CDR1 and CDR2 (germline): MNHEY, SVGAGI. CDR3 length equals 14 residues. Unmatched junction bases numbered 7, after V lost 7 bases and J lost 3 bases. The CDR3 coding sequence is TGTGCCAGCAATCAGGGGGCGGGGGACACTGAAGCTTTCTTT. Residues: CASNQGAGDTEAFF.